This is a list of T cell receptor beta chains from one sample in a study of control samples from healthy donors and cancer patients. Data came from immunoSEQ multiplex PCR; TCRdb stores just in-frame clones and leaves some out. The sample lists around 140,000 clones; over 85% were seen once. Sequenced: blood. These receptors originate from a man younger than 35 in good health. Both conserved end residues are part of each CDR3. Each record gives: D gene, clone size, V gene, J gene, CDR3 protein, CDR3 DNA. A D gene is named only where the DNA matches it firmly. Rows may omit the clone size; those that give it use once, few, many or a size class.

.	.	TRBV30	TRBJ1-2	CAWGQTVGGYTF	TGTGCCTGGGGGCAGACAGTGGGTGGCTACACCTTC
.	.	TRBV15	TRBJ2-1	CATSRRGGGGVIWNEQFF	TGTGCCACCAGCAGGAGAGGGGGCGGCGGGGTCATTTGGAATGAGCAGTTCTTC
.	once	TRBV18	TRBJ1-2	CASSLKTPGGYTF	TGTGCCAGCTCACTTAAGACTCCCGGGGGCTACACCTTC
.	.	TRBV27	TRBJ2-1	CASSLRASSYNEQFF	TGTGCCAGCAGTTTAAGGGCCAGCTCCTACAATGAGCAGTTCTTC
.	.	TRBV12-5	TRBJ2-1	CAQGRLNEQFF	TGTGCCCAGGGGCGTCTCAATGAGCAGTTCTTC
.	.	TRBV18	TRBJ1-5	CASSPEQGYQPQHF	TGTGCCAGCTCACCCGAACAGGGCTATCAGCCCCAGCATTTT
.	.	TRBV6-5	TRBJ2-7	CASSYGSAIYEQYF	TGTGCCAGCAGTTACGGTAGCGCGATCTACGAGCAGTACTTC
TRBD2	.	TRBV7-2	TRBJ2-3	CASSLEGGRPDTQYF	TGTGCCAGCAGCTTAGAGGGCGGGAGGCCAGATACGCAGTATTTT
TRBD2	once	TRBV7-3	TRBJ2-3	CASSLGGRATVDTQYF	TGTGCCAGCAGCTTAGGCGGGAGGGCCACCGTGGATACGCAGTATTTT
.	.	TRBV5-4	TRBJ2-6	CASSSDITGANVLTF	TGTGCCAGCAGCTCGGATATCACTGGGGCCAACGTCCTGACTTTC
TRBD1	.	TRBV27	TRBJ1-2	CASSSGQGYGYTF	TGTGCCAGCAGTTCAGGACAGGGCTATGGCTACACCTTC
TRBD1	.	TRBV3-1/TRBV3-2	TRBJ1-4	CASSLNRDSWEKLFF	TGTGCCAGCAGCCTGAACCGGGACAGTTGGGAAAAACTGTTTTTT
TRBD1	once	TRBV19	TRBJ1-1	CASSVAGTGNTEAFF	TGTGCCAGTAGTGTCGCCGGGACAGGGAACACTGAAGCTTTCTTT
.	.	TRBV5-5	TRBJ1-1	CASSLLDAVALNTEAFF	TGTGCCAGCAGCCTTCTCGATGCGGTGGCCCTGAACACTGAAGCTTTCTTT
.	.	TRBV5-1	TRBJ1-5	CASSVSPGGNQPQHF	TGCGCCAGCAGCGTTAGTCCCGGCGGCAATCAGCCCCAGCATTTT
.	.	TRBV3-1/TRBV3-2	TRBJ1-2	CASSPTGNYGYTF	TGTGCCAGCAGCCCAACAGGGAACTATGGCTACACCTTC
.	.	TRBV4-2	TRBJ2-3	CASSQDLGWMGAATQYF	TGTGCCAGCAGCCAAGATCTCGGCTGGATGGGGGCGGCTACGCAGTATTTT
TRBD1	few	TRBV4-3	TRBJ2-7	CASSRYRDRVYEQYF	TGCGCCAGCAGCCGATACCGGGACAGGGTGTACGAGCAGTACTTC
TRBD1	.	TRBV6-5	TRBJ2-2	CASSLLTGQGEELFF	TGTGCCAGCAGCCTTCTTACGGGACAGGGTGAGGAGCTGTTTTTT
.	.	TRBV12-3/TRBV12-4	TRBJ2-3	CASSSLDTQYF	TGTGCCAGCAGTTCGTTGGATACGCAGTATTTT
.	.	TRBV5-1	TRBJ1-2	CASSQGSNYGYTF	TGCGCCAGCAGCCAGGGATCTAACTATGGCTACACCTTC
.	.	TRBV29-1	TRBJ1-2	CSARIQGAYGYTF	TGCAGCGCCCGAATCCAGGGCGCCTATGGCTACACCTTC
.	once	TRBV4-2	TRBJ1-6	CASSQVVEGSPLHF	TGTGCCAGCAGCCAGGTGGTTGAGGGTTCACCCCTCCACTTT
TRBD2	once	TRBV12-3/TRBV12-4	TRBJ2-1	CASRAGGNEQFF	TGTGCCAGCAGAGCGGGAGGTAATGAGCAGTTCTTC
TRBD2	.	TRBV5-1	TRBJ2-2	CASSLRRTSGNTGELFF	TGCGCCAGCAGCTTGAGGAGGACTAGCGGAAACACCGGGGAGCTGTTTTTT
.	.	TRBV7-8	TRBJ1-5	CASSRNRGNQPQHF	TGTGCCAGCAGCCGGAACAGGGGCAATCAGCCCCAGCATTTT
.	.	TRBV4-3	TRBJ1-1	CASSQDGGGGRMEAFF	TGCGCCAGCAGCCAAGATGGGGGTGGAGGGAGAATGGAGGCTTTCTTT
.	.	TRBV5-4	TRBJ2-3	CAIILGTTDTQYF	TGTGCCATCATCCTTGGGACCACAGATACGCAGTATTTT
.	once	TRBV5-1	TRBJ2-5	CASSPWTEGETQYF	TGCGCCAGCAGCCCCTGGACAGAAGGAGAGACCCAGTACTTC
.	.	TRBV19	TRBJ1-5	CASRPESNQPQHF	TGTGCCAGTAGACCCGAATCGAATCAGCCCCAGCATTTT
.	many	TRBV11-2	TRBJ2-7	CASSKGPDLHEQYF	TGTGCCAGCAGCAAAGGACCCGATCTTCACGAGCAGTACTTC
.	.	TRBV9	TRBJ1-2	CASQNGNGYTF	TGTGCCAGCCAGAACGGAAATGGCTACACCTTC
.	.	TRBV5-1	TRBJ2-2	CASSWTGPDTGELFF	TGCGCCAGCAGCTGGACCGGGCCCGACACCGGGGAGCTGTTTTTT
.	.	TRBV12-3/TRBV12-4	TRBJ2-3	CASSSGADTQYF	TGTGCCAGCAGTTCTGGGGCAGATACGCAGTATTTT
.	once	TRBV6-6	TRBJ1-3	CASSSLTPVSGNTIYF	TGTGCCAGCAGTTCCCTGACACCCGTCTCTGGAAACACCATATATTTT
TRBD1	.	TRBV7-9	TRBJ2-4	CASSLWQGAGKNIQYF	TGTGCCAGCAGCTTGTGGCAGGGGGCAGGCAAAAACATTCAGTACTTC